This T cell receptor (beta chain) was recovered during a study of cytomegalovirus exposure and HLA in healthy donors. PCR employed 60 Vbeta and 13 Jbeta primers. Profiling relied on immunoSEQ multiplex PCR, and the TCRdb table lists in-frame clones only, not all of them. Of about 120,000 clones listed, roughly four fifths are singletons. CDR1 and CDR2 from the germline V gene are SEHNR and FQNEAQ (reference sequence). The CDR3 runs 16 residues. Deletions cut 3 bases from V and 3 bases from J, with 14 bases between. Study findings and constraints: A later analysis linked a missense DCLRE1C variant to TCR beta V- and J-gene trimming.

Details on this clone: The target antigen is unknown.

This sequence joins TRBV7-9 and TRBJ2-2; D might be TRBD2 (5 bases). Sequenced sample: PBMCs. This clonotype was obtained from a woman between 18 and 29 years old in good health and CMV-seronegative. As DNA, the CDR3 is TGTGCCAGCAGCTTCGCGTCGGGGTTCTACACCGGGGAGCTGTTTTTT. Translating it yields CASSFASGFYTGELFF.